The 15 T cell receptor beta chains below all came from one sample that was sequenced in a study of T-cell memory formation after mild COVID-19. TCRdb recomputed calls from the 5' RACE reads with MiXCR, one row per CDR3 protein. The data hold around 440,000 distinct CDR3 sequences, with about 18% observed a single time. What was sequenced was PBMCs or a T cell subset sorted from them (not recorded which). These receptors all stem from an adult woman who had mild COVID-19 (a few samples of this study predate the infection). Cell type and time point are not known.

This clonotype was observed a few times. The chain combines TRBV12-3 or TRBV12-4 with TRBJ1-1, with D perhaps TRBD1 (5 bases). The CDR3 contains 13 residues. Between the trimmed V and J ends, which lost 5 bases and 6 bases, there was a span of 13 bases. CDR3 nucleotide sequence: TGTGCCAGCAGTGGCCCAGGGAGGCCTGAAGCTTTCTTT. Protein: CASSGPGRPEAFF.

This chain connects TRBV4-2 to TRBJ2-3, with 10 bases that match TRBD2. The ends lost 3 bases at V and 1 base at J; junction bases unmatched: 7. Germline CDR1 and CDR2: LGHNA and YNFKEQ. The CDR3 loop spans 17 amino acids. CDR3 loop: CASSHLPGTSGTDTQYF. The CDR3, as DNA: TGTGCCAGCAGCCACCTTCCCGGGACTAGCGGCACAGATACGCAGTATTTT.

This clonotype showed up just a few times. The chain carries TRBV7-9 and TRBJ2-7; either TRBD1 or TRBD2 may fit D (5 bases each). The germline CDR1 and CDR2 sequences are SEHNR and FQNEAQ (reference sequence). The CDR3 length is 14 residues. V shed 5 bases and J shed 2 bases, with 13 bases lying between them. CDR3 sequence reads: CASSQSVGAYEQYF. The CDR3 DNA reads as TGTGCCAGCAGCCAAAGTGTGGGGGCCTACGAGCAGTACTTC.

The table lists this clonotype with a few counts. The rearrangement joins TRBV19 to TRBJ1-1; D possibly corresponds to TRBD1 (5 bases). The CDR3 loop spans 16 amino acids. Trimming stripped 1 base from V and 3 bases from J, with 15 bases between. Germline-derived CDR1 and CDR2 are LNHDA and SQIVND (reference sequence). CDR3 loop: CASSIGGYGVDTEAFF. DNA for the CDR3: TGTGCCAGTAGTATAGGGGGGTATGGTGTAGACACTGAAGCTTTCTTT.

The V call is TRBV5-5, the J call TRBJ1-1, with D unresolved. Germline CDR1 SGHKS, CDR2 YYEKEE (reference sequence). The CDR3 totals 11 residues. The V and J ends lost 3 bases and 8 bases respectively, with 8 bases between them. CDR3: CASSSGKEAFF. CDR3 DNA: TGTGCCAGCAGCTCCGGGAAAGAAGCTTTCTTT.

This clonotype was picked up a small number of times. V is TRBV12-3 or TRBV12-4 and J is TRBJ1-5; 8 nucleotides agree with TRBD1. This CDR3 has 16 amino acids. Trimming at V came to 5 bases and at J to 8 bases, leaving 14 bases not matched to a gene. The CDR3 spells CASSLGVSGGREPQHF. The CDR3 region has the DNA TGTGCCAGCAGTCTTGGGGTCTCAGGGGGCAGAGAGCCCCAGCATTTT.

The rearrangement joins TRBV7-9 to TRBJ2-3, with D possibly matching TRBD1 (6 bases). Germline V CDR1 and CDR2: SEHNR, FQNEAQ (reference sequence). V was pared by 5 bases and J by 11 bases, with 26 bases between. This CDR3 contains 16 residues. CDR3 sequence reads: CASSPPRGQFDLKQYF. The CDR3 nucleotides read TGTGCCAGCAGCCCACCGAGAGGACAGTTTGATTTGAAGCAGTATTTT.

V and J are TRBV7-2 and TRBJ2-7; 7 nucleotides match TRBD2. With 5 bases clipped from V and 2 bases from J, the junction kept 6 bases outside the gene matches. Germline V gene sequence: CDR1 SGHTA, CDR2 FQGNSA. This CDR3 region has 14 residues. CDR3 bases: TGTGCCAGCAGCCAGAAGGGGAGGGCCTACGAGCAGTACTTC. Its protein is CASSQKGRAYEQYF.

This chain joins TRBV30 and TRBJ2-7, with D hard to call. This CDR3 comprises 13 residues. Per the germline V gene, CDR1 is GTSNPN and CDR2 is SVGIG (reference sequence). Trimming took 0 bases from V and 3 from J, leaving 9 bases between them. DNA of the CDR3: TGTGCCTGGAGTGTCGGTTTTTTCTACGAGCAGTACTTC. Amino acids: CAWSVGFFYEQYF.

This clonotype has more than one count but fewer than ten. The CDR3 spells CASSHPGLAGVGNEQFF. In DNA, the CDR3 is TGTGCCAGCAGCCATCCGGGACTAGCGGGAGTGGGCAATGAGCAGTTCTTC. The V call is TRBV7-9, the J call TRBJ2-1, with 14 bases matching TRBD2. Germline assignment: CDR1 SEHNR and CDR2 FQNEAQ (reference sequence). The V gene end was trimmed by 5 bases and the J gene end by 6 bases; junction bases not matched to a gene: 9. CDR3 length: 17 amino acids.

Many counts were recorded for this clonotype. This sequence joins TRBV2 and TRBJ1-2, with D possibly TRBD1 on 5 matching bases. Germline V CDR1 and CDR2: SNHLY, FYNNEI. There are 15 residues in the CDR3. V lost 3 bases, J lost 13 bases, and 24 bases lay in between. The CDR3 coding sequence is TGTGCCAGCAGTGATTCGGGCAGGGCAGATTTCACGGTCACCTTC. It translates to CASSDSGRADFTVTF.

This clonotype was seen a handful of times. V is TRBV18 and J is TRBJ2-3, with 10 bases fitting TRBD2. The CDR3 spans 16 residues. J lost 4 bases, V lost 2 bases, and 6 bases had no gene match. CDR1 is KGHSH, CDR2 LQKENI, per germline. CDR3 region: CASSPGLAGAADTQYF. The CDR3 nucleotides read TGTGCCAGCTCACCAGGTCTAGCGGGAGCGGCAGATACGCAGTATTTT.

In this sample, this clonotype turned up a few times. The chain has TRBV11-2 and TRBJ1-2; 10 bases map to TRBD1. The CDR3 loop spans 16 amino acids. Losses at the gene ends were 4 bases for V and 3 bases for J; bases not matched to a gene: 8. The germline V gene encodes CDR1 SGHAT and CDR2 FQNNGV. CDR3 in amino acids: CASSSLRDRGHYGYTF. In DNA form, the CDR3 reads TGTGCCAGCAGCTCCTTGAGGGACAGGGGCCACTATGGCTACACCTTC. Combining the CDR3 with reference TRBV11-2 and TRBJ1-2 gives the whole variable domain EAGVAQSPRYKIIEKRQSVAFWCNPISGHATLYWYQQILGQGPKLLIQFQNNGVVDDSQLPKDRFSAERLKGVDSTLKIQPAKLEDSAVYLCASSSLRDRGHYGYTFGSGTRLTVV.

V is TRBV18 and J is TRBJ2-1, with TRBD2 as a possible D gene (5 bases). Germline V CDR1 and CDR2: KGHSH, LQKENI. The V and J ends lost 1 base and 9 bases respectively, with 13 bases between them. This CDR3 has 14 amino acids. The CDR3 protein is CASSPRDGLLEQFF. DNA for the CDR3: TGTGCCAGCTCACCACGGGATGGACTTCTTGAGCAGTTCTTC.

In DNA, the CDR3 is TGTGCCAGCAGTGCTACTACAGGTTATCCGGAGACCCAGTACTTC. Amino acid sequence: CASSATTGYPETQYF. The J gene is TRBJ2-5, the V gene TRBV12-3 or TRBV12-4; D is perhaps TRBD1 (5 bases). The length of the CDR3 is 15 residues. V lost 5 bases to trimming and J lost 5 bases, with 18 bases between them.